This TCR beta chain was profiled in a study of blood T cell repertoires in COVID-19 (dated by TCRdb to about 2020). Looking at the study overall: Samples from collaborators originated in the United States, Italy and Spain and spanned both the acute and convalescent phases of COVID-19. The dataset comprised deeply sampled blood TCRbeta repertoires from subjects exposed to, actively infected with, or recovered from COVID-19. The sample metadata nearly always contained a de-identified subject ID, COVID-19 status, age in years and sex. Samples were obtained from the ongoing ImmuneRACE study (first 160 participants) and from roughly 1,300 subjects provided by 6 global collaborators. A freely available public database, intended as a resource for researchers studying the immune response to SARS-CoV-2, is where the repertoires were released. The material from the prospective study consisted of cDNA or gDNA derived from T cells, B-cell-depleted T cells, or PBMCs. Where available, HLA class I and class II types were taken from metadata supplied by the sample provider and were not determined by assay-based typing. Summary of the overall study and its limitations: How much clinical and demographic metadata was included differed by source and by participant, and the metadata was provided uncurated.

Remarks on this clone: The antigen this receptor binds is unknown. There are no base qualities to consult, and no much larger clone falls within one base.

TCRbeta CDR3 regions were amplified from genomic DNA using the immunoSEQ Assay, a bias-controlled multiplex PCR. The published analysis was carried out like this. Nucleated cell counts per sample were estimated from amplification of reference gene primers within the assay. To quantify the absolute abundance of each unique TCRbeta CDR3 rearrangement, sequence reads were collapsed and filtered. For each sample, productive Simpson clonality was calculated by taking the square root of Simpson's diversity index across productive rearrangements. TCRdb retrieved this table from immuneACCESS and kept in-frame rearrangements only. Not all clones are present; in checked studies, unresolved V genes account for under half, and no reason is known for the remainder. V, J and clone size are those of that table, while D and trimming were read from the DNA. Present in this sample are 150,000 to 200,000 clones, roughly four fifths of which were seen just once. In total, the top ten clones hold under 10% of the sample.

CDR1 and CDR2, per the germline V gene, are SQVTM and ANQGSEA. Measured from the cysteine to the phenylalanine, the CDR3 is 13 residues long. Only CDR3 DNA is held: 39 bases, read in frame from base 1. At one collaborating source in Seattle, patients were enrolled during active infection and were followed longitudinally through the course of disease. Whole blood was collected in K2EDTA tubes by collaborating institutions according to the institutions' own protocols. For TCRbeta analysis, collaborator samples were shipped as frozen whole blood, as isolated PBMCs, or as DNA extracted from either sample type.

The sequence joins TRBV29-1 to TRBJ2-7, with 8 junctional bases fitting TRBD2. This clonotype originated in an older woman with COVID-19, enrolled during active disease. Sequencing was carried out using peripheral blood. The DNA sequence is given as TGCCCGTCCTGGGCGGGGGGCCTTAACGAGCAGTACTTC. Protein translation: CPSWAGGLNEQYF.